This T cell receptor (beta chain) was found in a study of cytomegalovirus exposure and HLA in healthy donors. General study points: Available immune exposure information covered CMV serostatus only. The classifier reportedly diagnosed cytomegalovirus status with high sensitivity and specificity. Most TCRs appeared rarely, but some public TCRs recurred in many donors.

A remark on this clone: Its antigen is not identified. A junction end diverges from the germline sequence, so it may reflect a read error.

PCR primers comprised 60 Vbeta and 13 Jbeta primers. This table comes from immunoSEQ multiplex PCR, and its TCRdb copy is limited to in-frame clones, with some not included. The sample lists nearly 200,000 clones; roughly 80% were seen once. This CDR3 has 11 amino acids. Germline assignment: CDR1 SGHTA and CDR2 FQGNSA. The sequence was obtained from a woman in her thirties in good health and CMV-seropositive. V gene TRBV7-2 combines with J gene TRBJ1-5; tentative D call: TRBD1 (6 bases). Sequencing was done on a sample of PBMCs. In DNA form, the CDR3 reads TGTGCCAGCAGCTCCGGACAGCTCCAGCATTTT. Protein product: CASSSGQLQHF.